These 15 T cell receptor beta chains originate from one sample sequenced in a study of blood T cell repertoires in COVID-19. Produced via immunoSEQ multiplex PCR; TCRdb's table is partial and in-frame only. Here the sample spans tens of thousands of clones, 90% to 95% being singletons. The sample comprised peripheral blood. The source of these receptors is a man aged 55-75 years with active or convalescent COVID-19.

The rearrangement links TRBV6-5 to TRBJ1-4; 8 positions match TRBD1. CDR1 is MNHEY, CDR2 SVGAGI, per germline. Germline trimming cut 2 bases from V and 8 bases from J; bases unmatched to any gene: 7. The CDR3 totals 15 residues. The CDR3 protein is CASSYLQGAEEKLFF. The CDR3 coding sequence is TGTGCCAGCAGTTACCTGCAGGGGGCAGAGGAAAAACTGTTTTTT.

The chain couples TRBV9 to TRBJ2-1, with D maybe TRBD2 (6 bases). V gave up 0 bases and J gave up 1 base, with 8 bases separating them. Germline lookup yields CDR1 SGDLS and CDR2 YYNGEE. This CDR3 has 15 residues. The CDR3 DNA reads as TGTGCCAGCAGCGTAGCGGGAGCGTCCTACAATGAGCAGTTCTTC. This gives the protein CASSVAGASYNEQFF.

This clone was counted between two and nine times. The rearrangement joins TRBV18 to TRBJ1-1, with D maybe TRBD1 (5 bases). Germline assignment: CDR1 KGHSH and CDR2 LQKENI. The CDR3 runs to 16 residues. V was pared by 2 bases and J by 2 bases, with 15 bases between. CDR3 amino acids: CASSPSVAGLNTEAFF. DNA of the CDR3: TGTGCCAGCTCACCATCCGTGGCAGGGTTAAACACTGAAGCTTTCTTT.

CDR3: CASSIVGGSAYNEQFF. CDR3 nucleotide sequence: TGTGCCAGTAGTATAGTTGGCGGGAGTGCCTACAATGAGCAGTTCTTC. The chain is built from TRBV19 and TRBJ2-1, with 7 bases lining up with TRBD2. The CDR3 length is 16 residues. The V and J ends lost 1 base and 2 bases, in that order; junction bases with no gene match: 5. The germline V gene encodes CDR1 LNHDA and CDR2 SQIVND (reference sequence).

The V gene is TRBV19, the J gene TRBJ1-3, with a weak D call TRBD1 (6 bases). Germline V gene data show CDR1 as LNHDA and CDR2 as SQIVND (reference sequence). This CDR3 is 14 amino acids long. Deletions cut 11 bases from V and 5 bases from J, with 19 bases between. The CDR3 sequence is CACSQTGNRNTIYF. CDR3 bases: TGTGCCTGTTCTCAAACAGGGAATCGAAACACCATATATTTT.

The chain employs TRBV15 and TRBJ2-5, with TRBD2 as a possible D gene (5 bases). This CDR3 region has 16 residues. Trimming took off 4 bases at V and 5 bases at J, with 20 bases between the two ends. Germline values: CDR1 LNHNV, CDR2 YYDKDF (reference sequence). The CDR3 nucleotides are TGTGCCACCAGCACCATGGAGGTGAGGGTTGAGGAGACCCAGTACTTC. Translating gives CATSTMEVRVEETQYF.

The chain recombines TRBV19 with TRBJ2-2, with D perhaps TRBD2 (5 bases). V gave up 1 base and J gave up 4 bases, with 10 bases separating them. The V gene's germline CDR1 is LNHDA and CDR2 SQIVND (reference sequence). This CDR3 comprises 15 residues. The CDR3 reads CASSIARTLTGELFF. The DNA of the CDR3 is TGTGCCAGTAGTATAGCGCGGACTCTCACCGGGGAGCTGTTTTTT.

The rearrangement uses TRBV5-1 and TRBJ1-1; possibly TRBD1 for D (5 bases). Between the trimmed V and J ends, which lost 3 bases and 1 base, there was a span of 7 bases. Germline assignment: CDR1 SGHRS and CDR2 YFSETQ. The CDR3 runs 13 residues. In DNA, the CDR3 is TGCGCCAGCAGCTGGAGGGGGAACACTGAAGCTTTCTTT. It encodes CASSWRGNTEAFF. The complete variable domain, with remaining parts taken from reference TRBV5-1 and TRBJ1-1, reads KAGVTQTPRYLIKTRGQQVTLSCSPISGHRSVSWYQQTPGQGLQFLFEYFSETQRNKGNFPGRFSGRQFSNSRSEMNVSTLELGDSALYLCASSWRGNTEAFFGQGTRLTVV.

This sequence joins TRBV27 and TRBJ2-7; TRBD1 is a possible D gene (5 bases). Germline V lookup: CDR1 MNHEY, CDR2 SMNVEV (reference sequence). Trimming cost V 5 bases and J 4 bases, with 15 bases left between them. The CDR3 sequence is 14 residues long. This chain's CDR3 is CASSILGKGYEQYF. The CDR3, as DNA: TGTGCCAGCAGTATTCTCGGAAAGGGGTACGAGCAGTACTTC.

The chain links TRBV2 to TRBJ2-4, with 10 bases lining up with TRBD2. Germline V gene data show CDR1 as SNHLY and CDR2 as FYNNEI. V dropped 7 bases and J dropped 5; count of bases not matched to a gene: 5. The CDR3 sequence is 14 residues long. CDR3 amino acids: CASKSGLAENIQYF. DNA of the CDR3: TGTGCCAGCAAGAGCGGACTAGCGGAAAACATTCAGTACTTC.

The chain carries TRBV18 and TRBJ1-4, with TRBD1 as a possible D gene (5 bases). Germline V lookup: CDR1 KGHSH, CDR2 LQKENI. V was cut by 2 bases and J by 3 bases, with 7 bases left in between. This CDR3 has 14 amino acids. Here the CDR3 DNA reads TGTGCCAGCTCACCAGGGACTTCTAATGAAAAACTGTTTTTT. This translates into CASSPGTSNEKLFF.

The rearrangement joins TRBV18 to TRBJ2-7; D unclear. Per germline, CDR1 KGHSH and CDR2 LQKENI. This CDR3 is 15 amino acids long. V shed 6 bases and J shed 0 bases, with 15 bases lying between them. The CDR3 sequence is CASSPSSSSSYEQYF. The CDR3 DNA reads as TGTGCCAGCTCTCCTAGTAGTTCTAGCTCCTACGAGCAGTACTTC.

This clone was seen only once. This chain joins TRBV18 and TRBJ1-6; tentatively, D is TRBD1 (6 bases). Trimming removed 2 bases at V and 10 bases at J, with 21 bases between. This CDR3 has 17 amino acids. Germline V gives CDR1 KGHSH, CDR2 LQKENI. CDR3 loop: CASSPAGQTTGGSPLHF. The CDR3 nucleotides are TGTGCCAGCTCACCAGCCGGACAAACGACAGGAGGCTCACCCCTCCACTTT.

V usage is TRBV11-2 and J usage is TRBJ2-2; 7 bases agree with TRBD2. The V segment lost 0 bases and the J segment 7 bases; nucleotides outside the gene matches: 5. The CDR3 length is 15 residues. From germline, CDR1 is SGHAT and CDR2 FQNNGV. CDR3 sequence reads: CASSLERLANGELFF. CDR3 DNA sequence: TGTGCCAGCAGCTTAGAGAGACTAGCTAACGGGGAGCTGTTTTTT.

The chain has TRBV6-1 and TRBJ1-5; D gene ambiguous. Germline V gene lookup returns CDR1 MNHNS and CDR2 SASEGT. V lost 0 bases to trimming and J lost 0 bases, with 18 bases between them. The length of the CDR3 is 19 residues. The CDR3 region has the DNA TGTGCCAGCAGTGAAGCGAGACAAGCCCTTGGTTATAGCAATCAGCCCCAGCATTTT. This codes for CASSEARQALGYSNQPQHF.